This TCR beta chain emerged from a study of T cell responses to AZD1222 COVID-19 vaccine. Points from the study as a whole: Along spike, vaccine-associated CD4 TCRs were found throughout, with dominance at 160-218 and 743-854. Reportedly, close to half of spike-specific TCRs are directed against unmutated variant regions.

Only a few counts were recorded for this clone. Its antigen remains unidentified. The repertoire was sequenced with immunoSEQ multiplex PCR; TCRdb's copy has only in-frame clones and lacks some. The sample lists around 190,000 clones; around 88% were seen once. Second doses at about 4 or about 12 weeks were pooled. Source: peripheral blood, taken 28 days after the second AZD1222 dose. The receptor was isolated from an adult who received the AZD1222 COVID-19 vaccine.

The DNA for the CDR3 is TGTGCCGCGGCCACAACAGGGGGCGACGGTTCACCCCTCCACTTT. This translates into CAAATTGGDGSPLHF. The genes are TRBV7-9 and TRBJ1-6, with 9 bases aligning to TRBD1. This CDR3 region has 15 residues. Germline V lookup: CDR1 SEHNR, CDR2 FQNEAQ (reference sequence). V lost 11 bases to trimming and J lost 9 bases; unmatched junction nucleotides: 14.